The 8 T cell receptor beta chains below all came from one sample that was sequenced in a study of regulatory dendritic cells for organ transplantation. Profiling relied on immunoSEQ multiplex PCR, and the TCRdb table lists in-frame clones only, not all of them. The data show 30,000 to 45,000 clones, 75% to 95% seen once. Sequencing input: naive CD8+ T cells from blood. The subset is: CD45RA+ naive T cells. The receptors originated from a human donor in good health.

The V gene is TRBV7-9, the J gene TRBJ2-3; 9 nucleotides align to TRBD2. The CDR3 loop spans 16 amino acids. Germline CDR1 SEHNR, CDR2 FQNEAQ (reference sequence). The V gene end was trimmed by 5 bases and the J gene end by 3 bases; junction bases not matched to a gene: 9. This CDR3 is CASSPIALAGTDTQYF. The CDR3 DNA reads TGTGCCAGCAGCCCTATAGCCCTAGCGGGAACAGATACGCAGTATTTT.

The DNA of the CDR3 is TGTGCCAGCAGTGTGGCTGCTTACGAGCAGTACTTC. The encoded protein is CASSVAAYEQYF. The V gene is TRBV6-1, the J gene TRBJ2-7, with D unclear. Germline CDR1 and CDR2: MNHNS and SASEGT. With 4 bases removed from V and 4 bases from J, the gap between germline ends came to 8 bases. This CDR3 comprises 12 residues.

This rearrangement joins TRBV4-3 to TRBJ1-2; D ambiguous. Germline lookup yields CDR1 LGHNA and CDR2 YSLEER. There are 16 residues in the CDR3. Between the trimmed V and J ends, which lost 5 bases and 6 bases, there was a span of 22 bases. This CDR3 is CASSFPSGAGEDGYTF. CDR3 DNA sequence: TGCGCCAGCAGCTTCCCCTCCGGAGCTGGGGAGGATGGCTACACCTTC.

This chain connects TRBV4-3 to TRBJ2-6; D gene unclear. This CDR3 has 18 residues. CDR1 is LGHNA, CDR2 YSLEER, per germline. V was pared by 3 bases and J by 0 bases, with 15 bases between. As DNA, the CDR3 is TGCGCCAGCAGCCATCCCAACGGACCATACTCTGGGGCCAACGTCCTGACTTTC. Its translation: CASSHPNGPYSGANVLTF.

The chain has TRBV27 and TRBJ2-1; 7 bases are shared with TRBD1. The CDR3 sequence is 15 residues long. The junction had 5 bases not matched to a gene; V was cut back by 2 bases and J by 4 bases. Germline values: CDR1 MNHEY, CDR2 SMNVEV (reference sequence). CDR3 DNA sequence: TGTGCCAGCAGTTTAACCTGGGACAGATACAATGAGCAGTTCTTC. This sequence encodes CASSLTWDRYNEQFF.

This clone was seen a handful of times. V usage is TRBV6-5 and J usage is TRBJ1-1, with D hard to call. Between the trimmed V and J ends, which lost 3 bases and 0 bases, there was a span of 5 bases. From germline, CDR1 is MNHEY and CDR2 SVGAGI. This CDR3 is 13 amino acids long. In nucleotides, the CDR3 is TGTGCCAGCAGTTATCACGTGAACACTGAAGCTTTCTTT. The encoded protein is CASSYHVNTEAFF.

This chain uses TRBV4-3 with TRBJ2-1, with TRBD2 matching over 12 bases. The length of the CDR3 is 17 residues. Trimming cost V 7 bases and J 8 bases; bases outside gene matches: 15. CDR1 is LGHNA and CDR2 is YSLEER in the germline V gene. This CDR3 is CASTLYSGLAGIDEQFF. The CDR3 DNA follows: TGCGCCAGCACCCTTTACTCCGGACTAGCGGGAATCGATGAGCAGTTCTTC.

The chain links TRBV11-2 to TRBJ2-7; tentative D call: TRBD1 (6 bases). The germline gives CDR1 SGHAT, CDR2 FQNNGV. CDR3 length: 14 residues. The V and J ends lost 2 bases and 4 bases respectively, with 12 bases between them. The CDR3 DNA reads TGTGCCAGCAGCTTATGGGGGACACAGTACGAGCAGTACTTC. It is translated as CASSLWGTQYEQYF.